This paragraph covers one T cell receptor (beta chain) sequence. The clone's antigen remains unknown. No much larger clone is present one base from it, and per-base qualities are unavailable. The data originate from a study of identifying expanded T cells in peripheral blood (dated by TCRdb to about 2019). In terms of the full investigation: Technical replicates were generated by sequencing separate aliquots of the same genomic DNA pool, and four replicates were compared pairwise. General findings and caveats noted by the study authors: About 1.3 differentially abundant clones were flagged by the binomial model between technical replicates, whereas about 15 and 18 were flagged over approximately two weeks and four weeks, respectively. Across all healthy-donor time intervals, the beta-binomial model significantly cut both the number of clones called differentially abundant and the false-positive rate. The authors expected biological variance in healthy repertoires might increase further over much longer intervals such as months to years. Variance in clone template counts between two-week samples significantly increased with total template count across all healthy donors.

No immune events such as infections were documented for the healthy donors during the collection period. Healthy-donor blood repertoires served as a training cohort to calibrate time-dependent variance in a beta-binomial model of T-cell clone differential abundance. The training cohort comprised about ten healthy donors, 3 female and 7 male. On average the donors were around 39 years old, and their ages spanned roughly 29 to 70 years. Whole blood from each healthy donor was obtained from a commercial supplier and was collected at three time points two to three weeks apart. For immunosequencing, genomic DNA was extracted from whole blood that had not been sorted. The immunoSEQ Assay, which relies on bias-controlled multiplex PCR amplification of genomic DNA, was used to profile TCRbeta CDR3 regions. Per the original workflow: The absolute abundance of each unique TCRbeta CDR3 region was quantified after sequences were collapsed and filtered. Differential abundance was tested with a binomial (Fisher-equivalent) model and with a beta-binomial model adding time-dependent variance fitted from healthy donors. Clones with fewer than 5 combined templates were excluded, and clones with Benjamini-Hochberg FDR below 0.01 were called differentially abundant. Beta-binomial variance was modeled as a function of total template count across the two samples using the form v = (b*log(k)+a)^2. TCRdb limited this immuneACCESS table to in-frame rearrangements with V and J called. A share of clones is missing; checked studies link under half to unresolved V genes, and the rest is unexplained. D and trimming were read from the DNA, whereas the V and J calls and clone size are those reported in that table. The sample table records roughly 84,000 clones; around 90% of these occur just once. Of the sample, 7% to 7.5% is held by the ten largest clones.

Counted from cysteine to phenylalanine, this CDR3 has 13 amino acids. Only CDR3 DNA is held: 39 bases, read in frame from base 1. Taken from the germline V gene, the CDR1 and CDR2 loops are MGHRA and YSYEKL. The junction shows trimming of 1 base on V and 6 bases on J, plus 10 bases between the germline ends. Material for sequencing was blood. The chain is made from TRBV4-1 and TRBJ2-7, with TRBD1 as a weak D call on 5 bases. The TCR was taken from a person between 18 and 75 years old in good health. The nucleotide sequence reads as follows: TGCGCCAGCAGCCAAGCATGGGGCCGCGAGCAGTACTTC. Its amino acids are CASSQAWGREQYF.